This TCR beta chain was captured by sequencing in a study of blood T cell repertoires in COVID-19. At the level of the study: PBMCs, B-cell-depleted T cells, or T cells provided the cDNA or gDNA that made up the material.

As handled by the study authors: The authors estimated nucleated cell counts from reference gene primer amplification. Generated by immunoSEQ multiplex PCR, the TCRdb table keeps only in-frame clones and is missing some. That table gives V, J and clone size, and the DNA gave D and trimming. Of around 340,000 clones in the sample, about 88% are singletons; the top ten hold just over 1%. Germline V lookup: CDR1 MDHEN, CDR2 SYDVKM. The CDR3 consists of 15 residues. V lost 6 bases and J lost 2; bases outside the gene matches: 9. Up to 2 weeks before entering the study, exposed participants had met a COVID-19 case.

Sequencing input: PBMCs or T cells enriched from blood (not recorded which). The chain links TRBV28 to TRBJ2-5, with 7 bases aligning to TRBD2. This clonotype was obtained from a woman between 25 and 40 years old who had been exposed to COVID-19. CDR3 sequence: CASSPTWRGQETQYF. The DNA for the CDR3 is TGTGCCAGCAGCCCCACTTGGCGGGGGCAAGAGACCCAGTACTTC.